What follows describes a single T cell receptor beta chain. Per the original data handling: Amplification of reference gene primers provided the estimated nucleated cell counts. Measured with immunoSEQ multiplex PCR; TCRdb has only the in-frame clones, and not every one. The DNA gave D and trimming, while V, J and clone size come from that table. The repertoire holds 150,000 to 200,000 clones, roughly 90% seen once, with about 4.6% in the top ten. This record belongs to a study of blood T cell repertoires in COVID-19. On the study more broadly: Samples came from the United States, Italy and Spain, spanning acute and convalescent COVID-19. The cDNA or gDNA used as material had been derived from T cells, B-cell-depleted T cells, or PBMCs.

Germline CDR1 LNHDA, CDR2 SQIVND (reference sequence). Trimming took off 4 bases at V and 0 bases at J, with 13 bases between the two ends. The CDR3 runs to 16 residues. The receptor comes from a man aged 25-45 years with COVID-19, enrolled during active disease. The sequenced sample was peripheral blood. The chain employs TRBV19 and TRBJ2-1; D is possibly TRBD1 (5 bases). CDR3 sequence: CASSTRQPSSYNEQFF. For the CDR3, the DNA is TGTGCCAGTAGTACGCGACAGCCTAGCTCCTACAATGAGCAGTTCTTC.